This T cell receptor (beta chain) stems from a study of T cell responses to AZD1222 COVID-19 vaccine. Study-level points and caveats: Only a handful of AZD1222 recipients, about six in all, had baseline seropositivity. Spike-specific TCR breadth and depth grew following two AZD1222 doses. The donors showed a predominance of white British ancestry and of females, with possible underestimation of clonal diversity.

The protocol was immunoSEQ multiplex PCR, while the TCRdb copy is restricted to in-frame clones and leaves out a portion. The data contain roughly 140,000 clones, more than 85% of them singletons. As regards this clone: Antigen: not known.

CDR1 and CDR2 (germline): SGHKS, YYEKEE (reference sequence). The CDR3 loop spans 14 amino acids. V lost 3 bases and J lost 6, with 12 bases in between. Specimen: peripheral blood, collected after recovery from COVID-19. The V call is TRBV5-5, the J call TRBJ1-4; D unresolved. This receptor was identified in an adult who had recovered from COVID-19. The CDR3 protein is CASSSIPGYEKLFF. The CDR3 DNA reads TGTGCCAGCAGCTCTATCCCGGGATATGAAAAACTGTTTTTT.